The entry that follows covers one T cell receptor beta chain sequence. The record originates from a study of blood T cell repertoires in COVID-19. At the level of the study: T cells, B-cell-depleted T cells, or PBMCs supplied cDNA or gDNA.

The authors' processing: Reference gene primer amplification in the assay estimated nucleated cell counts. Using immunoSEQ multiplex PCR, the repertoire was profiled, and TCRdb retains in-frame clones only, with some absent. V, J and clone size reflect that table, while D and trimming were determined from the DNA. This sample has 470,000 or so clones; around nine tenths occur once, and the top ten carry about 2.1%. Enrollees, about 18 to 89 years old, lived in approximately 25 US areas. The sample was PBMCs or T cells enriched from blood (not recorded which). This TCR was recovered from a woman aged 18-29 years with acute COVID-19.

In nucleotides, the CDR3 is TGTGCCAGTAGTATAGAACAGGGTTTGCGTCAGCCCCAGCATTTT. Its protein is CASSIEQGLRQPQHF. The chain employs TRBV19 and TRBJ1-5; D is possibly TRBD1 (6 bases). The V end lost 0 bases, the J end lost 6 bases, and 12 bases lay between the germline ends. This CDR3 comprises 15 residues. Looked up from germline, CDR1 is LNHDA and CDR2 is SQIVND (reference sequence).